This paragraph reports one TCR beta chain. The data derive from a study of blood T cell repertoires in COVID-19. Turning to the study itself: The study drew acute and convalescent COVID-19 samples from the United States, Italy and Spain. From T cells, B-cell-depleted T cells, or PBMCs came the material, which was cDNA or gDNA.

The germline gives CDR1 MDHEN, CDR2 SYDVKM. This CDR3 comprises 12 residues. V lost 6 bases, J lost 11 bases, and 16 bases lay in between. Per the authors' pipeline: By means of reference gene primer amplification, nucleated cell counts were estimated. Produced via immunoSEQ multiplex PCR; TCRdb's table is partial and in-frame only. V and J calls and clone size are those listed in that table; D and trimming were worked out from the DNA. Of approximately 83,000 clones detected, about 82% appear once; the ten largest clones hold 3% to 3.5%. This TCR was recovered from a man aged 50-60 years with acute or convalescent COVID-19. This rearrangement joins TRBV28 to TRBJ1-1; possibly TRBD1 for D (5 bases). Material for sequencing was peripheral blood. CDR3 DNA: TGTGCCAGCAGGACAGCACTTCGGGAGGCTTTCTTT. Protein product: CASRTALREAFF.